The 4 T cell receptor beta chains listed next were all sequenced from one sample in a study of blood T cell repertoires in COVID-19. TCRdb's copy holds only in-frame clones and misses some; the assay was immunoSEQ multiplex PCR. Among roughly 150,000 clones, 76% were seen once, and the ten largest hold about 3.8%. The sequenced sample consisted of peripheral blood. These receptors came from a woman of 80 years or more with acute or convalescent COVID-19.

V gene TRBV5-5 combines with J gene TRBJ1-1; maybe TRBD1 (5 bases). The V gene lost 6 bases and the J gene lost 6 bases, with 24 bases spanning the gap. Germline assignment: CDR1 SGHKS and CDR2 YYEKEE (reference sequence). CDR3 length: 16 residues. The CDR3 protein is CASNKPGLQGGAEAFF. The CDR3 DNA sequence: TGTGCCAGCAACAAGCCCGGCCTCCAGGGAGGCGCTGAAGCTTTCTTT.

The genes are TRBV5-4 and TRBJ2-1; 9 bases fit TRBD2. Germline V gene lookup returns CDR1 SGHNT and CDR2 YYREEE (reference sequence). The CDR3 runs to 16 residues. After removal of 4 bases from V and 8 bases from J, the junction contained 13 bases not matched to a gene. This CDR3 reads CASSGLGAGGLYEQFF. The CDR3 DNA is TGTGCCAGCAGCGGTTTAGGGGCGGGGGGGCTGTATGAGCAGTTCTTC.

This rearrangement joins TRBV18 to TRBJ1-5; no clear D. Germline V gene sequence: CDR1 KGHSH, CDR2 LQKENI. This CDR3 is built from 13 residues. V lost 2 bases, J lost 5 bases, and 7 bases lay in between. CDR3 in amino acids: CASSPDTYQPQHF. DNA of the CDR3: TGTGCCAGCTCACCAGACACTTATCAGCCCCAGCATTTT.

The genes are TRBV19 and TRBJ2-6; TRBD1 aligns across 10 bases. The CDR3 sequence is 18 residues long. V dropped 0 bases and J dropped 3; count of bases not matched to a gene: 5. CDR1 LNHDA and CDR2 SQIVND come from the germline V gene (reference sequence). The CDR3 loop is CASSIDRQGASGANVLTF. DNA of the CDR3: TGTGCCAGTAGTATAGATCGACAGGGGGCTAGTGGGGCCAACGTCCTGACTTTC.